Following are 7 T cell receptor beta chains from one sample sequenced in a study of T cell repertoires in cytomegalovirus infection. TCRdb re-derived calls from the reads in MiXCR, one entry per CDR3 protein. The sample lists some 920,000 distinct CDR3 sequences, roughly 30% occurring once. Antigens of these TCRs are unknown. The sequenced sample was cultured CD8+ T cells from PBMCs, obtained from culture after CMV antigen stimulation. The receptors shown here come from a human donor in good health (CMV status not recorded). Some clones in this sample may be carry-over from other donors' samples.

This chain joins TRBV15 and TRBJ2-5; no clear D gene. The CDR3 is made up of 14 amino acids. Looked up from germline, CDR1 is LNHNV and CDR2 is YYDKDF (reference sequence). Trimming left V 3 bases short and J 4 bases short, with 12 bases between. CDR3 nucleotide sequence: TGTGCCACCAGCAGGCTATTAGTTGGAGAGACCCAGTACTTC. Residues: CATSRLLVGETQYF. Full variable domain (rest looked up from reference TRBV15 and TRBJ2-5): DAMVIQNPRYQVTQFGKPVTLSCSQTLNHNVMYWYQQKSSQAPKLLFHYYDKDFNNEADTPDNFQSRRPNTSFCFLDIRSPGLGDTAMYLCATSRLLVGETQYFGPGTRLLVL.

This clonotype was picked up a small number of times. This chain connects TRBV27 to TRBJ1-1; D possibly corresponds to TRBD1 (6 bases). Germline CDR1 MNHEY, CDR2 SMNVEV (reference sequence). V lost 2 bases to trimming and J lost 0 bases, with 13 bases between them. The CDR3 is 16 residues long. CDR3 loop: CASSLRTVFMNTEAFF. In DNA form, the CDR3 reads TGTGCCAGCAGTTTACGGACAGTCTTTATGAACACTGAAGCTTTCTTT.

This clonotype was recorded a few times. The rearrangement links TRBV15 to TRBJ1-6; perhaps TRBD1 as D (6 bases). V was trimmed by 0 bases and J by 6 bases, leaving 6 bases between them. Germline CDR1 LNHNV, CDR2 YYDKDF (reference sequence). The CDR3 is 14 residues long. CDR3: CATSREGANSPLHF. CDR3 DNA sequence: TGTGCCACCAGCAGAGAGGGGGCTAATTCACCCCTCCACTTT. Using reference TRBV15 and TRBJ1-6 for the parts outside the CDR3, the full variable domain is DAMVIQNPRYQVTQFGKPVTLSCSQTLNHNVMYWYQQKSSQAPKLLFHYYDKDFNNEADTPDNFQSRRPNTSFCFLDIRSPGLGDTAMYLCATSREGANSPLHFGNGTRLTVT.

V is TRBV28 and J is TRBJ2-1; D possibly corresponds to TRBD2 (6 bases). This CDR3 is 16 amino acids long. The germline CDR1 and CDR2 sequences are MDHEN and SYDVKM. V was cut by 4 bases and J by 0 bases, with 13 bases left in between. CDR3 nucleotide sequence: TGTGCCAGCAGTTACCGGGACTGGACCTCCTACAATGAGCAGTTCTTC. Amino acids: CASSYRDWTSYNEQFF. Based on the CDR3 plus reference TRBV28 and TRBJ2-1, the full variable domain is DVKVTQSSRYLVKRTGEKVFLECVQDMDHENMFWYRQDPGLGLRLIYFSYDVKMKEKGDIPEGYSVSREKKERFSLILESASTNQTSMYLCASSYRDWTSYNEQFFGPGTRLTVL.

This clonotype was observed a few times. The DNA for the CDR3 is TGCAGTGCTAGAGACTCCAGGGGGAAGGCGGAGACCCAGTACTTC. Its translation: CSARDSRGKAETQYF. This rearrangement joins TRBV20-1 to TRBJ2-5, with 7 bases aligning to TRBD1. Per the germline V gene, CDR1 is DFQATT and CDR2 is SNEGSKA (reference sequence). CDR3 length: 15 residues. After removal of 0 bases from V and 5 bases from J, the junction contained 9 bases not matched to a gene.

This chain connects TRBV6-5 to TRBJ1-3, with 7 bases aligning to TRBD1. Germline V gives CDR1 MNHEY, CDR2 SVGAGI. Trimming at V came to 2 bases and at J to 3 bases, leaving 1 base not matched to a gene. The CDR3 totals 14 residues. The CDR3 sequence: CASSYRGLGNTIYF. In DNA, the CDR3 is TGTGCCAGCAGTTACAGGGGGCTTGGAAACACCATATATTTT.

The chain uses TRBV6-5 and TRBJ1-2; D ambiguous. V gave up 1 base and J gave up 8 bases, with 8 bases separating them. Germline V lookup: CDR1 MNHEY, CDR2 SVGAGI. The CDR3 has 12 residues. Here the CDR3 reads CASSYLSGGYTF. The CDR3 DNA reads TGTGCCAGCAGTTACTTGTCGGGCGGCTACACCTTC.